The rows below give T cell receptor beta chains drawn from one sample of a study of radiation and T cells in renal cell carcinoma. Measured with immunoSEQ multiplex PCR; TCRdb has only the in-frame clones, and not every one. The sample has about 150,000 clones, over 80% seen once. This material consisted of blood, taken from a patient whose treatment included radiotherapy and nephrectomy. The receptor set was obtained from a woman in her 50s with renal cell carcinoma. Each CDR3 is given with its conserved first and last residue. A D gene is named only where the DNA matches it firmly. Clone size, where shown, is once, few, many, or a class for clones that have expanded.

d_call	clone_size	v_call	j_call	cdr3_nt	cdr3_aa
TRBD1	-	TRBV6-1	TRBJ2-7	TGTGCCAGCAGTGAAGACAGGGGGCTCAAGGAGCAGTACTTC	CASSEDRGLKEQYF
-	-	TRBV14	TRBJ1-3	TGTGCCAGCAGCCAAGAGAGGGGCTCCGCGAACACCATATATTTT	CASSQERGSANTIYF
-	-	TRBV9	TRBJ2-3	TGTGCCAGCCAAAGGGGGATCACAGATACGCAGTATTTT	CASQRGITDTQYF
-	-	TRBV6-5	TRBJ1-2	TGTGCCAGCAGTTACCGGCAGGGTAACTATGGCTACACCTTC	CASSYRQGNYGYTF
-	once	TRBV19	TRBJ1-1	TGTGCCAGTAGCAATCCGACAGTGTGGGGCACTGAAGCTTTCTTT	CASSNPTVWGTEAFF
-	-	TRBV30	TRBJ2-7	TGTGCCTGGAGTGTGCAGGTGGGGGTTAGCTCCTACGAGCAGTACTTC	CAWSVQVGVSSYEQYF
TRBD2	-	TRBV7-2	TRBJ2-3	TGTGCCAGCAGCGGGGGACTAGCGACAGATACGCAGTATTTT	CASSGGLATDTQYF
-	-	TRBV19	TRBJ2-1	TGTGCCAGTAGTATGAGGGGCCCGGGGGATGAGCAGTTCTTC	CASSMRGPGDEQFF
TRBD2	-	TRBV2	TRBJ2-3	TGTGCCTCCCGCCTAGCGGTGATAGATACGCAGTATTTT	CASRLAVIDTQYF
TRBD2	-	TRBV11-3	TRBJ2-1	TGTGCCAGCAGCTTAAATGGACTAGCGGGGGGGCCAGATGAGCAGTTCTTC	CASSLNGLAGGPDEQFF
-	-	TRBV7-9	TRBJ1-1	TGTGCCAGCAGCTCCACCCTTTCCACATACGCCAAAGCTTTCTTT	CASSSTLSTYAKAFF
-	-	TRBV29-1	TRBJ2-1	TGCAGCGTTGATGAGGGGGTCTTCTTC	CSVDEGVFF
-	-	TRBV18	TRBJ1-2	TGTGCCAGCTCACCGACCGGGCCCAAAAACGCCGCCTATGGCTACACCTTC	CASSPTGPKNAAYGYTF
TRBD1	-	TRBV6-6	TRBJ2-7	TGTGCCAGCAGGGACCTCGGGACAGGGAGCGCTTACGAGCAGTACTTC	CASRDLGTGSAYEQYF
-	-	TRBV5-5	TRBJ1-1	TGTGCCAGCAGCTTTGACAGCCAGGGGAACACTGAAGCTTTCTTT	CASSFDSQGNTEAFF
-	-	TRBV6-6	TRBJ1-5	TGTGCCAGCAGTAACCCAGGGGGCAATCAGCCCCAGCATTTT	CASSNPGGNQPQHF
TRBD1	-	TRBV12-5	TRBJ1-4	TGTGCTAGTGGTTTGTTTCGACAGGGGTCCGCTGAAAAACTGTTTTTT	CASGLFRQGSAEKLFF
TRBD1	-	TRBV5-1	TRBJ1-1	TGCGCCAGCAGCTTTACAGGGGGCATGAACACTGAAGCTTTCTTT	CASSFTGGMNTEAFF
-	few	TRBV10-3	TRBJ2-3	TGTGCCATCAGGGGGGCGTTTAGCACAGATACGCAGTATTTT	CAIRGAFSTDTQYF
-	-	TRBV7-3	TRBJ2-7	TGTGCCAGCAGGGCTATACCGGGACTTCGGGGCGAGCAGTACTTC	CASRAIPGLRGEQYF
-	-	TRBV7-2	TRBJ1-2	TGTGCCAGCAGCCCTGGACAGCCTTCGGATGGCTACACCTTC	CASSPGQPSDGYTF
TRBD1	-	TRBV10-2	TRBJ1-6	TGCGCCAGCAGTGCTGGACAGGGTACGGGTAATTCACCCCTCCACTTT	CASSAGQGTGNSPLHF
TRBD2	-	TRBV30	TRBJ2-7	TGTGCCTGGAGTGTGCCAGGGAGGGCCTACTACGAGCAGTACTTC	CAWSVPGRAYYEQYF